This T cell receptor (beta chain) was captured in a study of cytomegalovirus exposure and HLA in healthy donors. The germline V gene encodes CDR1 LNHDA and CDR2 SQIVND (reference sequence). CDR3 length equals 16 residues. V trimming: 4 bases; J trimming: 1 base; junction bases outside the gene matches: 6. PCR primers comprised 60 Vbeta and 13 Jbeta primers. The method was immunoSEQ multiplex PCR; TCRdb's version includes in-frame clones alone and lacks a portion of them. This sample's table reports 150,000 to 200,000 clones. Worth noting for this clone: Its antigen is not identified.

General study findings and limits: Certain indistinguishable V segments, among them TRBV6-2 and TRBV6-3, were excluded. DRB1 had the most TCR associations and HLA-C the fewest, a later analysis found, with rates varying by HLA locus.

Input material: PBMCs. The TCR comes from a woman aged 55 to 70 in good health and CMV-seronegative. The rearrangement links TRBV19 to TRBJ2-1, with TRBD2 identical over 8 bases. The CDR3 sequence is CASSNSGSSSYNEQFF. Written as DNA, the CDR3 is TGTGCCAGTAGTAACAGCGGGAGCTCATCCTACAATGAGCAGTTCTTC.